This T cell receptor beta chain was found in a study of shared clonotypes between healthy human individuals. With respect to this clone: Antigen specificity is unknown.

CDR1 is SGHRS, CDR2 YFSETQ, per germline. With 3 bases clipped from V and 4 bases from J, the junction kept 9 bases outside the gene matches. This CDR3 has 17 amino acids. Findings and limits, study-wide: Sequencing depth was predicted to influence how clonotypes are shared among donors.

Measured with immunoSEQ multiplex PCR; TCRdb has only the in-frame clones, and not every one. The data hold 740,000 or so clones, with approximately 73% observed a single time. Healthy HIV-negative adults with no recent acute infections or vaccinations were recruited as donors. The sequence was collected from a woman younger than 45 in good health. Material: memory CD4+ T cells sorted from blood. The sample's subset: CD45RA-negative fraction. This chain uses TRBV5-1 with TRBJ2-7, with 14 bases lining up with TRBD2. As DNA, the CDR3 is TGCGCCAGCAGCTCGGTCCCGGGACTAGCGGGAGATTACGAGCAGTACTTC. It translates to CASSSVPGLAGDYEQYF.